The count of the clone carrying this T cell receptor (beta chain) is one. Sequencing used immunoSEQ multiplex PCR; TCRdb keeps in-frame clones, though not all of them. The data show around 320,000 clones, 70% to 90% seen once. These data are taken from a study of blood T cell repertoires in COVID-19. Germline V CDR1 and CDR2: SEHNR, FQNEAQ (reference sequence). With V trimmed by 1 base and J by 5 bases, 7 bases remained unmatched. The CDR3 length is 15 residues. The chain joins TRBV7-9 to TRBJ2-7, with TRBD2 matching over 8 bases. This TCR was sampled from a human donor in a cohort sampled during active COVID-19. The material sequenced was peripheral blood. CDR3 coding DNA: TGTGCCAGCAGCTTAGTATCGGGGGGGTCTGACGAGCAGTACTTC. Translating it yields CASSLVSGGSDEQYF.